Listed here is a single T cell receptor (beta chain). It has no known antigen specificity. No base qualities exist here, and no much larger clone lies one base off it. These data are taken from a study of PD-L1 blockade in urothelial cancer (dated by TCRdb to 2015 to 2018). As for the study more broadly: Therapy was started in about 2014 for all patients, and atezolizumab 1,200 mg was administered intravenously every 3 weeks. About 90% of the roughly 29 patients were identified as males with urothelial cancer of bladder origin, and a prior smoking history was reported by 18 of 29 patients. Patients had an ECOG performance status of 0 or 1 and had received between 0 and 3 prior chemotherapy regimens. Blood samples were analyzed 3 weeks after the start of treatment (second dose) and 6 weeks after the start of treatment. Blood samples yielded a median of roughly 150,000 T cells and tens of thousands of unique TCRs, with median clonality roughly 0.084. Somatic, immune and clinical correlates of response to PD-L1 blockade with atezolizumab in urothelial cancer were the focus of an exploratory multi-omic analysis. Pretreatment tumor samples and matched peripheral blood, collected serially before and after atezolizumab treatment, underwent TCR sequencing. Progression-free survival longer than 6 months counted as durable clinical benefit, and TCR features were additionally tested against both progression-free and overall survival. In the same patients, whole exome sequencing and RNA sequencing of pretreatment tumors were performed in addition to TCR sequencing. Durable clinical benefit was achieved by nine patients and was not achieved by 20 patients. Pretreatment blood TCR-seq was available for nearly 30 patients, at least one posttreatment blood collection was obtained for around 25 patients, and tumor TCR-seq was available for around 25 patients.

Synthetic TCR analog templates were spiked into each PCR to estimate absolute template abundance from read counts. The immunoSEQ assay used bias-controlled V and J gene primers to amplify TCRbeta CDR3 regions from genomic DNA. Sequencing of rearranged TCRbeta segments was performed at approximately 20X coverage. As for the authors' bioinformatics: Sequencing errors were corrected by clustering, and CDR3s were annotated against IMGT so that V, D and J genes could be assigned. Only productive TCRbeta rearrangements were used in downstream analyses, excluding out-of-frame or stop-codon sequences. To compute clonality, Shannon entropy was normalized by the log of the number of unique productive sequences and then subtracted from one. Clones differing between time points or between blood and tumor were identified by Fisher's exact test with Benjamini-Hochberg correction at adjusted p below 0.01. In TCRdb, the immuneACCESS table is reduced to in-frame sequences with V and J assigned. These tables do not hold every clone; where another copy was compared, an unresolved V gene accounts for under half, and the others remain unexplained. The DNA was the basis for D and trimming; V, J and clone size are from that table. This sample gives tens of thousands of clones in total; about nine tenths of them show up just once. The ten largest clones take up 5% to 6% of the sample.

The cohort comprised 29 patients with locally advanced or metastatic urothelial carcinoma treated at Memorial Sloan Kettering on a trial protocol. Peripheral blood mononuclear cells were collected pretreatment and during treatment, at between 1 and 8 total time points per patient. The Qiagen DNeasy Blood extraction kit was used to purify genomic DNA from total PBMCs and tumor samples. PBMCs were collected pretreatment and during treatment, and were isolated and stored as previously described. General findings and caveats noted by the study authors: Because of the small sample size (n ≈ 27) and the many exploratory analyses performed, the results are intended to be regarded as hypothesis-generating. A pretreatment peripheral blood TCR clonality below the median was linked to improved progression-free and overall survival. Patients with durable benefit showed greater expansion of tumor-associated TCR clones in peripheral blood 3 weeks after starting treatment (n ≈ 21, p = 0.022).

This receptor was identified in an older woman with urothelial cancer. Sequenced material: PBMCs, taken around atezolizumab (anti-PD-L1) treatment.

The encoded CDR3 is CASSPGTIGDTQYF. The nucleotide sequence reads as follows: TGCGCCAGCAGCCCCGGGACAATTGGAGATACGCAGTATTTT. This chain is built from TRBV5-1 and TRBJ2-3; the D gene is possibly TRBD1, with 6 bases matching. In the germline V gene, CDR1 corresponds to SGHRS and CDR2 to YFSETQ. The CDR3 spans 14 residues, from the cysteine through the phenylalanine. The sequence is cut down to CDR3 DNA, 42 bases in frame from base 1. Trimming takes 4 bases from V and 5 bases from J, and the germline ends sit 14 bases apart.